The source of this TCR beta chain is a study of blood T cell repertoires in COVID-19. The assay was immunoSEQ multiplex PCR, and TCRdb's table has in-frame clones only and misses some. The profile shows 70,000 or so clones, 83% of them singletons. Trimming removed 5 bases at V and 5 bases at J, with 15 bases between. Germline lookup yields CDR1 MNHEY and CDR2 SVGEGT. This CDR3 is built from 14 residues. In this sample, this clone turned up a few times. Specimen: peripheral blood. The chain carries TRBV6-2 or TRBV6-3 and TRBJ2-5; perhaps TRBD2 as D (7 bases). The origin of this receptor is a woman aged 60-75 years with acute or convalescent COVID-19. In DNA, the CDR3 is TGTGCCAGCAGTAGGGGGGGCAACACGGAGACCCAGTACTTC. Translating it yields CASSRGGNTETQYF.